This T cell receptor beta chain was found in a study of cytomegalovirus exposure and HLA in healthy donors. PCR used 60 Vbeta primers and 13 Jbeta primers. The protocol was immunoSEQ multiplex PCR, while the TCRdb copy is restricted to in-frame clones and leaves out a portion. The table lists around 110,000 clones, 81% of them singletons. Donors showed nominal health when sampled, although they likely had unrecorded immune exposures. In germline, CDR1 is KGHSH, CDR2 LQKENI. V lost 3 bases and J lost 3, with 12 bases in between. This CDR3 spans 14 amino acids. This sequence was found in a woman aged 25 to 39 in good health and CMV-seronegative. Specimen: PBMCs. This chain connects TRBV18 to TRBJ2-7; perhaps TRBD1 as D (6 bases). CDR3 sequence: CASSPRGRLYEQYF. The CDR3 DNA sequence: TGTGCCAGCTCACCCAGGGGACGGCTCTACGAGCAGTACTTC.